The table lists the clone carrying this T cell receptor beta chain with a few counts. One junction end disagrees with the germline gene, perhaps due to a read error. The data belong to a study of blood T cells in healthy people across ages. Sample-barcoded 5' priming and a J-beta primer mix drove a second PCR of 7 to 11 cycles. TCRdb used MiXCR to reprocess the 5' RACE reads, holding one entry per CDR3 protein. The table has approximately 800,000 distinct CDR3 sequences, around half seen once. CDR3 length: 15 amino acids. In germline, CDR1 is MNHNY, CDR2 SVGAGI (reference sequence). This TCR came from an elderly man in good health. V is TRBV6-6 and J is TRBJ2-2; TRBD2 matches at 9 bases. Sequencing was carried out using blood. CDR3 coding DNA: TGTGCCAGCAGGGCTAGCGGGATGAACACTGGGGAGCTGTTTTTT. Amino acids: CASRASGMNTGELFF.